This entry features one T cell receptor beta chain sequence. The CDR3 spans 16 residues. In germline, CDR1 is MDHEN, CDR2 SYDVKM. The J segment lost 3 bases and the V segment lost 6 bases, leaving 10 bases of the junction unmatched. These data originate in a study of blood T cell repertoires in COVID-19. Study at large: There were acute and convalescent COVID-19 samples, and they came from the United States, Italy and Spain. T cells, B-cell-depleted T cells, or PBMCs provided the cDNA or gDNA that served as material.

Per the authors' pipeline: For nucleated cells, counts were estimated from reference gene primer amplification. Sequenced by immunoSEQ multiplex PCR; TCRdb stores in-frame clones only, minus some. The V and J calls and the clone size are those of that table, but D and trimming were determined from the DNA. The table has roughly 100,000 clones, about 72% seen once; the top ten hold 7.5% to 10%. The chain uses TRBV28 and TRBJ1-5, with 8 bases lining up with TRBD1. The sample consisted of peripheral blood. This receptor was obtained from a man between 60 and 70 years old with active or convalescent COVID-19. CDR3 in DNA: TGTGCCAGCAGACCCGACAGGGGCCCTCTCAATCAGCCCCAGCATTTT. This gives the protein CASRPDRGPLNQPQHF.